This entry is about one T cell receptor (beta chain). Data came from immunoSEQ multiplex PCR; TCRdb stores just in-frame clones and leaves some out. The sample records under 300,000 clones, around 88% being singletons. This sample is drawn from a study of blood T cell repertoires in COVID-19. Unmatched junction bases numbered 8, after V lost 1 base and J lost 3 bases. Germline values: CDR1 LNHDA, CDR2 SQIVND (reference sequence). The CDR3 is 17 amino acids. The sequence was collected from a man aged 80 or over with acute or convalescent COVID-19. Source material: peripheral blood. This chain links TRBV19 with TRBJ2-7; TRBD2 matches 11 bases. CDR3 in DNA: TGTGCCAGTAGTATAGGGCTAGCGGGAGGCCTCCACTACGAGCAGTACTTC. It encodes CASSIGLAGGLHYEQYF.